This T cell receptor (beta chain) was documented in a study of graft-versus-host responses after intestinal transplantation. The data were produced by immunoSEQ multiplex PCR, yet TCRdb's version contains in-frame clones alone and is incomplete. The sample has about 90,000 clones; around 93% are singletons. The CDR3 runs 17 residues. Germline loops: CDR1 SGHAT, CDR2 FQNNGV. Between the trimmed V and J ends, which lost 1 base and 3 bases, there was a span of 16 bases. In the case of this clone: Its antigen is unidentified.

The J gene is TRBJ2-1, the V gene TRBV11-2, with D possibly matching TRBD2 (7 bases). Here the sequenced sample was unstimulated CD4+ T cells sorted from spleen or lymph node cells, taken before transplant. The receptor was derived from a human donor who was the organ donor for an intestinal transplant. CDR3 in amino acids: CASSLVSGGAGYNEQFF. The CDR3 DNA is TGTGCCAGCAGCTTAGTCTCTGGGGGGGCCGGCTACAATGAGCAGTTCTTC.